This passage covers 9 T cell receptor beta chains from one sample sequenced in a study of identical twins. TCRdb independently ran MiXCR on the 5' RACE reads; one entry per CDR3 protein. The data contain 550,000 to 700,000 distinct CDR3 sequences, 20% to 25% of them singletons. The sample was also reused in another study, on T cells expressing NK-cell markers.

The specimen sequenced was PBMCs. These receptors all stem from a woman aged 18 to 35 in good health.

The J gene is TRBJ1-1, the V gene TRBV5-1, with D hard to call. Germline CDR1 SGHRS, CDR2 YFSETQ. There are 14 residues in the CDR3. Trimming stripped 0 bases from V and 8 bases from J, with 14 bases between. CDR3 nucleotide sequence: TGCGCCAGCAGCTTGGCCTACGGGTCGGCCGAAGCTTTCTTT. Amino acid sequence: CASSLAYGSAEAFF.

This clonotype was observed a few times. This sequence joins TRBV10-3 and TRBJ1-5, with 8 bases lining up with TRBD1. Germline V gene data show CDR1 as ENHRY and CDR2 as SYGVKD. CDR3 length: 14 amino acids. The J segment lost 6 bases and the V segment lost 6 bases, leaving 7 bases of the junction unmatched. The CDR3 is CAIRGTGNGQPQHF. CDR3 DNA: TGTGCCATCAGGGGGACAGGTAACGGTCAGCCCCAGCATTTT.

CDR3 amino acids: CASSDPGLAGGREQFF. CDR3 nucleotides: TGTGCCAGCAGCGACCCGGGACTAGCGGGGGGTCGTGAGCAGTTCTTC. The V gene is TRBV2, the J gene TRBJ2-1; 15 nucleotides line up with TRBD2. V trimming: 6 bases; J trimming: 9 bases; junction bases outside the gene matches: 9. This CDR3 has 16 amino acids. Germline V gene data show CDR1 as SNHLY and CDR2 as FYNNEI.

The rearrangement joins TRBV28 to TRBJ2-5; D possibly corresponds to TRBD2 (5 bases). Trimming removed 5 bases at V and 5 bases at J, with 18 bases between. CDR1 is MDHEN, CDR2 SYDVKM, per germline. This CDR3 is 15 amino acids long. The CDR3 sequence is CASSPLRSPGETQYF. The CDR3 DNA sequence: TGTGCCAGCAGTCCACTACGCAGTCCGGGGGAGACCCAGTACTTC.

In this sample, this clonotype turned up a few times. The chain links TRBV6-1 to TRBJ2-7; D perhaps matches TRBD2 (6 bases). V gave up 5 bases and J gave up 3 bases, with 20 bases separating them. CDR3 length equals 16 residues. Germline CDR1 is MNHNS and CDR2 is SASEGT. The CDR3 DNA sequence: TGTGCCAGCAGTAAGCCGACGGGAGCCCTCGGCTACGAGCAGTACTTC. Translation gives CASSKPTGALGYEQYF.

This rearrangement joins TRBV5-1 to TRBJ2-3, with 9 nucleotides matching TRBD2. V lost 2 bases, J lost 5 bases, and 9 bases stayed unmatched. Germline CDR1 SGHRS, CDR2 YFSETQ. The CDR3 has 16 residues. CDR3 sequence reads: CASSLNAGGPGDTQYF. The DNA for the CDR3 is TGCGCCAGCAGCTTAAACGCGGGGGGGCCGGGAGATACGCAGTATTTT.

CDR3: CASRKSPSHGYTF. The CDR3 DNA reads as TGTGCCAGTAGAAAGTCTCCTTCGCATGGCTACACCTTC. The chain employs TRBV19 and TRBJ1-2, with unresolved D. V lost 6 bases to trimming and J lost 6 bases, with 14 bases between them. CDR1 and CDR2 from the germline V gene are LNHDA and SQIVND (reference sequence). The CDR3 consists of 13 residues.

The chain is built from TRBV5-1 and TRBJ1-5; D call uncertain. CDR1 and CDR2 (germline): SGHRS, YFSETQ. CDR3 length equals 14 residues. V gave up 0 bases and J gave up 5 bases, with 9 bases separating them. This chain's CDR3 is CASSLGGRDQPQHF. The CDR3 DNA reads as TGCGCCAGCAGCTTGGGAGGAAGGGATCAGCCCCAGCATTTT.

The rearrangement links TRBV7-9 to TRBJ2-1, with 9 bases matching TRBD2. Germline V gives CDR1 SEHNR, CDR2 FQNEAQ (reference sequence). Losses at the gene ends were 5 bases for V and 5 bases for J; bases not matched to a gene: 7. The CDR3 runs 15 residues. The CDR3 region has the DNA TGTGCCAGCAGCCGCCCTAGCGGGGCCGACAATGAGCAGTTCTTC. Amino acid sequence: CASSRPSGADNEQFF. The full variable domain, with the rest looked up from reference TRBV7-9 and TRBJ2-1, is DTGVSQNPRHKITKRGQNVTFRCDPISEHNRLYWYRQTLGQGPEFLTYFQNEAQLEKSRLLSDRFSAERPKGSFSTLEIQRTEQGDSAMYLCASSRPSGADNEQFFGPGTRLTVL.